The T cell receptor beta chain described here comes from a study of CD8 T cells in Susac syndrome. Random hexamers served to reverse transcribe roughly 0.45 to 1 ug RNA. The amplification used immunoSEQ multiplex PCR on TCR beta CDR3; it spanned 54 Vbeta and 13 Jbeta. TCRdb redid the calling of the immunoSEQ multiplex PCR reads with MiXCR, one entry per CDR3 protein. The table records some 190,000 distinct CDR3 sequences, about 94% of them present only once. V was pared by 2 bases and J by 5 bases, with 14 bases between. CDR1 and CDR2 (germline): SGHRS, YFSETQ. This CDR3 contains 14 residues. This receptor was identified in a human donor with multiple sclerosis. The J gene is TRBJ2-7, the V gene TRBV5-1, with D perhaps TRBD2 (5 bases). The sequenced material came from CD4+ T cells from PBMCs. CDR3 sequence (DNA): TGCGCCAGCAGCTTAAACAAAATCGGGAACGAGCAGTACTTC. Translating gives CASSLNKIGNEQYF.